The 22 T cell receptor beta chains listed next were all sequenced from one sample in a study of T cell repertoires in cytomegalovirus infection. TCRdb processed the reads anew with MiXCR; each CDR3 protein has one entry. The repertoire has under 850,000 distinct CDR3 sequences, about 40% of them found once; the top ten carry roughly 2.8%. Sample: PBMCs. These receptors came from a human donor in good health (CMV status not recorded). Some clones in this sample may be carry-over from other donors' samples.

The chain recombines TRBV27 with TRBJ2-3, with 10 bases lining up with TRBD2. Losses at the gene ends were 4 bases for V and 2 bases for J; bases not matched to a gene: 12. The CDR3 is made up of 18 amino acids. The V gene's germline CDR1 is MNHEY and CDR2 SMNVEV (reference sequence). The CDR3 loop reads CASSSDNSGGLNTDTQYF. The CDR3 DNA sequence: TGTGCCAGCAGTTCTGACAATAGCGGGGGGTTAAACACAGATACGCAGTATTTT.

Regarding this clonotype: A single base separates this from a much larger clone, so it may be a read error. The chain has TRBV12-3 or TRBV12-4 and TRBJ2-7; TRBD1 aligns across 7 bases. This CDR3 region has 12 residues. The CDR3 loop reads CARSSTGYEQYF. In DNA form, the CDR3 reads TGTGCCCGCAGTTCGACAGGGTACGAGCAGTACTTC.

The CDR3 loop is CASSADRSKSSGNTIYF. CDR3 DNA sequence: TGTGCCAGCAGTGCGGACAGAAGCAAAAGCTCTGGAAACACCATATATTTT. This sequence joins TRBV12-3 or TRBV12-4 and TRBJ1-3; perhaps TRBD1 as D (6 bases). This CDR3 has 17 residues. Trimming removed 5 bases at V and 0 bases at J, with 17 bases between.

DNA of the CDR3: TGTGCCAGCAGTTACTGGGAACTATCGGATAAGGATCAGCCCCAGCATTTT. Its translation: CASSYWELSDKDQPQHF. The chain has TRBV6-6 and TRBJ1-5; D call uncertain. This CDR3 spans 17 amino acids. V lost 1 base and J 5 bases, leaving 18 bases between the germline ends. CDR1 is MNHNY, CDR2 SVGAGI, per germline (reference sequence).

This clonotype was picked up a small number of times. The chain carries TRBV10-2 and TRBJ2-7; 8 nucleotides agree with TRBD1. This CDR3 has 15 amino acids. Germline CDR1 WSHSY, CDR2 SAAADI. The trim removed 6 bases at V and 2 bases at J, leaving 9 bases unmatched. CDR3 residues: CASSGGQGWTYEQYF. As DNA, the CDR3 is TGCGCCAGCAGCGGAGGACAGGGTTGGACCTACGAGCAGTACTTC.

This clonotype was picked up a small number of times. The chain employs TRBV11-2 and TRBJ2-1; D unclear. V lost 3 bases and J 12 bases, leaving 12 bases between the germline ends. CDR1 and CDR2 (germline): SGHAT, FQNNGV. This CDR3 spans 12 amino acids. In DNA form, the CDR3 reads TGTGCCAGCAGCTTGGCGTCGGAGCGGCAGTTCTTC. Translation gives CASSLASERQFF. Supplemented by reference TRBV11-2 and TRBJ2-1, the full variable domain reads EAGVAQSPRYKIIEKRQSVAFWCNPISGHATLYWYQQILGQGPKLLIQFQNNGVVDDSQLPKDRFSAERLKGVDSTLKIQPAKLEDSAVYLCASSLASERQFFGPGTRLTVL.

This sequence joins TRBV5-5 and TRBJ2-7; D is unclear. Germline CDR1 SGHKS, CDR2 YYEKEE (reference sequence). V was trimmed by 4 bases and J by 0 bases, leaving 17 bases between them. The CDR3 totals 16 residues. The CDR3 sequence: CASSDATAFSSYEQYF. CDR3 coding DNA: TGTGCCAGCAGCGACGCCACAGCCTTCAGCTCCTACGAGCAGTACTTC.

The chain employs TRBV24-1 and TRBJ2-5; TRBD1 matches 7 bases. The CDR3 has 16 residues. Trimming at V came to 3 bases and at J to 2 bases, leaving 8 bases not matched to a gene. Germline CDR1 reads KGHDR; CDR2 reads SFDVKD. CDR3 sequence: CATSDLRDSDQETQYF. The CDR3 coding sequence is TGTGCCACCAGTGATCTCCGGGACAGCGATCAAGAGACCCAGTACTTC.

A few counts support this clonotype. The chain combines TRBV6-8 with TRBJ2-1; D possibly corresponds to TRBD2 (5 bases). Per the germline V gene, CDR1 is MNHGY and CDR2 is SAAAGT. Trimming cost V 7 bases and J 6 bases, with 16 bases left between them. The CDR3 spans 14 residues. Here the CDR3 reads CASTPPSSSNEQFF. CDR3 sequence (DNA): TGTGCCAGCACTCCCCCGTCTAGCAGCAATGAGCAGTTCTTC.

On this clonotype itself: The junction departs from the called germline gene at one end, perhaps through a read error. This chain joins TRBV29-1 and TRBJ1-1; 8 bases agree with TRBD1. This CDR3 is built from 15 residues. Germline-derived CDR1 and CDR2 are SQVTM and ANQGSEA. The CDR3 region has the DNA TGCAGCATAGTAGGTCCCCACAGGGGGTACACTGAAGATTTCTTT. This encodes CSIVGPHRGYTEDFF.

The rearrangement uses TRBV4-2 and TRBJ2-1; 8 bases fit TRBD2. The V segment lost 1 base and the J segment 10 bases; nucleotides outside the gene matches: 6. Germline CDR1 and CDR2: LGHNA and YNFKEQ. The CDR3 consists of 14 residues. Here the CDR3 DNA reads TGTGCCAGCAGCCAAGCGGGGGGGCCTTGGGAGCAGTTCTTC. Its translation: CASSQAGGPWEQFF.

The CDR3 DNA reads TGTGCCAGCAGCCCAGAGGACAGAAACATTCAGTACTTC. Protein product: CASSPEDRNIQYF. The chain carries TRBV7-6 and TRBJ2-4, with D possibly matching TRBD1 (6 bases). The CDR3 has 13 amino acids. The ends were cut back, 5 bases at V and 6 bases at J, with 11 bases in the middle. Germline assignment: CDR1 SGHVS and CDR2 FNYEAQ.

The sample holds a few counts of this clonotype. This chain joins TRBV10-3 and TRBJ2-1; TRBD1 agrees at 9 bases. The V gene end was trimmed by 6 bases and the J gene end by 1 base; junction bases not matched to a gene: 4. The length of the CDR3 is 15 residues. Looked up from germline, CDR1 is ENHRY and CDR2 is SYGVKD. The CDR3 DNA reads TGTGCCATCAGACTCGGGACAGGGTCCTACAATGAGCAGTTCTTC. This codes for CAIRLGTGSYNEQFF.

CDR3 protein: CASSLLSRGVKRGTEAFF. CDR3 sequence (DNA): TGTGCCAGCAGCTTGCTCTCACGGGGCGTAAAGCGGGGGACTGAAGCTTTCTTT. This chain joins TRBV7-2 and TRBJ1-1; TRBD1 might be the D (5 bases). CDR3 length equals 18 residues. Per germline, CDR1 SGHTA and CDR2 FQGNSA. Trimming took off 3 bases at V and 5 bases at J, with 25 bases between the two ends.

The chain carries TRBV7-4 and TRBJ2-1; 14 positions agree with TRBD2. V shed 3 bases and J 3 bases; nucleotides not matched to a gene: 13. CDR1 SGHVT and CDR2 SQSDAQ come from the germline V gene. The CDR3 has 20 amino acids. The CDR3 spells CASSFFPGLAGDTNYNEQFF. The CDR3 DNA is TGTGCCAGCAGCTTCTTCCCGGGACTAGCGGGAGATACCAACTACAATGAGCAGTTCTTC.

The V and J genes are TRBV6-1 and TRBJ1-2; weak D call: TRBD1 (5 bases). CDR1 and CDR2 from the germline V gene are MNHNS and SASEGT. This CDR3 region has 14 residues. V was clipped by 3 bases and J by 4 bases, with 12 bases between them. The CDR3 coding sequence is TGTGCCAGCAGTGATGCACCGGGGCGCTATGGCTACACCTTC. Translation gives CASSDAPGRYGYTF.

This clonotype has more than one count but fewer than ten. The chain recombines TRBV19 with TRBJ2-7; D is undetermined. The V end lost 6 bases, the J end lost 2 bases, and 11 bases lay between the germline ends. The V gene's germline CDR1 is LNHDA and CDR2 SQIVND (reference sequence). This CDR3 comprises 13 residues. The CDR3 DNA is TGTGCCAGTAGCCAGGCCGCGGCCTACGAGCAGTACTTC. Amino acid sequence: CASSQAAAYEQYF.

V is TRBV28 and J is TRBJ1-2; D uncertain. CDR3 length equals 13 residues. The ends were cut back, 2 bases at V and 8 bases at J, with 12 bases in the middle. The germline CDR1 and CDR2 sequences are MDHEN and SYDVKM. In DNA, the CDR3 is TGTGCCAGCAGTTTAAACACCGGCGTGGGCTACACCTTC. Translating it yields CASSLNTGVGYTF.

V gene TRBV3-1 combines with J gene TRBJ2-7; D may be TRBD1 (6 bases). V lost 0 bases, J lost 6 bases, and 12 bases lay in between. CDR3 length equals 14 residues. The V gene's germline CDR1 is LGHDT and CDR2 YNNKEL (reference sequence). The CDR3 sequence: CASSQEGAIGEQYF. The CDR3 coding sequence is TGTGCCAGCAGCCAAGAGGGGGCAATCGGCGAGCAGTACTTC.

Points on this clonotype: Since a much larger clone is just one base distant, this may be a read error. The chain joins TRBV7-2 to TRBJ1-4; perhaps TRBD1 as D (6 bases). The CDR3 is made up of 15 amino acids. Germline V gives CDR1 SGHTA, CDR2 FQGNSA. V gave up 2 bases and J gave up 8 bases, with 15 bases separating them. CDR3 residues: CTSSLKGGTGEKLFF. Written as DNA, the CDR3 is TGTACCAGCAGCTTAAAGGGGGGCACGGGGGAAAAACTGTTTTTT.

This chain connects TRBV7-9 to TRBJ1-5, with D tentatively TRBD1 (5 bases). V was clipped by 4 bases and J by 6 bases, with 19 bases between them. The CDR3 is 16 residues long. Germline CDR1 and CDR2: SEHNR and FQNEAQ (reference sequence). CDR3 nucleotide sequence: TGTGCCAGCAGCTCACCTGGGATGGGGCGACCTCAGCCCCAGCATTTT. This translates into CASSSPGMGRPQPQHF.

V usage is TRBV14 and J usage is TRBJ2-7, with TRBD1 identical over 7 bases. Germline CDR1 and CDR2: SGHDN and FVKESK. There are 13 residues in the CDR3. The ends lost 5 bases at V and 6 bases at J; junction bases unmatched: 7. CDR3 protein: CASSSLQGSEQYF. The CDR3 DNA reads as TGTGCCAGCAGCTCCTTACAGGGGAGCGAGCAGTACTTC.